A single sample gave rise to the 20 T cell receptor beta chains below, sequenced in a study of a mutant IDH1 vaccine in newly diagnosed glioma. The sample's time point: week 35, safety follow-up. What each vaccine dose contained was 300 ug of mutant IDH1 20-mer peptide, accompanied by topical imiquimod. The repertoire was sequenced with immunoSEQ multiplex PCR; TCRdb's copy has only in-frame clones and lacks some. This sample carries 45,000 to 60,000 clones, around nine tenths of them seen once, and the ten largest clones take approximately 5.1%. No antigens are known for them. Material: PBMCs, obtained from a glioma patient whose treatment included an IDH1 peptide vaccine. These receptors all stem from a woman aged 35 to 49 with glioma.

V gene TRBV7-9 combines with J gene TRBJ1-1; D possibly corresponds to TRBD1 (5 bases). From germline, CDR1 is SEHNR and CDR2 FQNEAQ (reference sequence). CDR3 size: 12 residues. Trimming took off 8 bases at V and 8 bases at J, with 15 bases between the two ends. The CDR3 loop reads CASATRGTEAFF. CDR3 sequence (DNA): TGTGCCAGCGCTACGAGGGGTACAGAAGCTTTCTTT. The full variable domain, rest sourced from reference TRBV7-9 and TRBJ1-1, is DTGVSQNPRHKITKRGQNVTFRCDPISEHNRLYWYRQTLGQGPEFLTYFQNEAQLEKSRLLSDRFSAERPKGSFSTLEIQRTEQGDSAMYLCASATRGTEAFFGQGTRLTVV.

The genes are TRBV6-6 and TRBJ1-2, with D perhaps matching TRBD1 (6 bases). CDR1 and CDR2 (germline): MNHNY, SVGAGI (reference sequence). V was pared by 10 bases and J by 3 bases, with 18 bases between. CDR3 length: 14 amino acids. The CDR3 bases are TGTGCCACCTGGACCAGGGGCGAGGACTATGGCTACACCTTC. Translation: CATWTRGEDYGYTF.

The chain links TRBV29-1 to TRBJ1-4; the match to TRBD1 covers 11 bases. V dropped 4 bases and J dropped 8; count of bases not matched to a gene: 3. The CDR3 contains 13 residues. Germline assignment: CDR1 SQVTM and CDR2 ANQGSEA. CDR3 sequence reads: CSVGGTGGEKLFF. In nucleotides, the CDR3 is TGCAGCGTTGGAGGGACAGGGGGGGAAAAACTGTTTTTT.

The gene calls are TRBV7-2 and TRBJ2-2; a possible D gene is TRBD1 (6 bases). CDR3 size: 16 residues. Between the trimmed V and J ends, which lost 3 bases and 4 bases, there was a span of 15 bases. The germline V gene encodes CDR1 SGHTA and CDR2 FQGNSA. The CDR3 region is CASSLRQARSTGELFF. CDR3 sequence (DNA): TGTGCCAGCAGCTTGAGACAGGCGCGAAGCACCGGGGAGCTGTTTTTT.

This chain uses TRBV5-1 with TRBJ2-1; 8 positions match TRBD2. Losses at the gene ends were 7 bases for V and 8 bases for J; bases not matched to a gene: 14. Germline V gene lookup returns CDR1 SGHRS and CDR2 YFSETQ. There are 15 residues in the CDR3. The chain's CDR3 is CASRVTGGPRDEQFF. CDR3 coding DNA: TGCGCCAGCCGGGTTACGGGAGGGCCTAGGGATGAGCAGTTCTTC.

The chain uses TRBV5-1 and TRBJ1-6; D call uncertain. Germline assignment: CDR1 SGHRS and CDR2 YFSETQ. Trimming stripped 1 base from V and 3 bases from J, with 8 bases between. There are 15 residues in the CDR3. DNA of the CDR3: TGCGCCAGCAGCTTGAATTGGGACTATAATTCACCCCTCCACTTT. Its protein product is CASSLNWDYNSPLHF. The full variable domain, its missing parts supplied by reference TRBV5-1 and TRBJ1-6, is KAGVTQTPRYLIKTRGQQVTLSCSPISGHRSVSWYQQTPGQGLQFLFEYFSETQRNKGNFPGRFSGRQFSNSRSEMNVSTLELGDSALYLCASSLNWDYNSPLHFGNGTRLTVT.

The chain links TRBV30 to TRBJ2-2; 8 bases line up with TRBD1. CDR1 and CDR2 (germline): GTSNPN, SVGIG (reference sequence). The CDR3 has 17 residues. The junction had 10 bases not matched to a gene; V was cut back by 1 base and J by 3 bases. The CDR3 DNA reads TGTGCCTGGAGTGAAGTCTCCGGGGACAGGTACACCGGGGAGCTGTTTTTT. It specifies CAWSEVSGDRYTGELFF.

About this clone: The junction departs from the called germline gene at one end, perhaps through a read error. V is TRBV7-7 and J is TRBJ2-5; the D gene is possibly TRBD1 (7 bases). CDR3 size: 16 residues. CDR1 is SSHAT, CDR2 FNYEAQ, per germline (reference sequence). The CDR3 protein is CASSPTPAGQRETQYF. The DNA of the CDR3 is TGTGCTAGCAGCCCTACACCCGCGGGACAGCGGGAGACCCAGTACTTC.

This rearrangement joins TRBV7-9 to TRBJ2-7; D is unresolved. The V end lost 5 bases, the J end lost 1 base, and 9 bases lay between the germline ends. This CDR3 has 13 residues. The V gene's germline CDR1 is SEHNR and CDR2 FQNEAQ (reference sequence). CDR3 residues: CASSQWGSYEQYF. In DNA, the CDR3 is TGTGCCAGCAGCCAGTGGGGTTCCTACGAGCAGTACTTC.

The rearrangement uses TRBV30 and TRBJ2-7, with D uncertain. Per the germline V gene, CDR1 is GTSNPN and CDR2 is SVGIG (reference sequence). Trimming removed 3 bases from V and 3 bases from J, with 18 bases in between. This CDR3 comprises 15 residues. This CDR3 is CAWRGVEERVYEQYF. The DNA for the CDR3 is TGTGCCTGGAGAGGCGTGGAAGAAAGGGTCTACGAGCAGTACTTC.

The genes are TRBV7-9 and TRBJ2-1, with D possibly TRBD2 on 6 matching bases. This CDR3 is built from 16 residues. Germline values: CDR1 SEHNR, CDR2 FQNEAQ (reference sequence). The V end was cut by 3 bases, the J end by 0 bases, with 12 bases between. Here the CDR3 DNA reads TGTGCCAGCAGCTTCTCTAGCGCCAGCTCCTACAATGAGCAGTTCTTC. The encoded protein is CASSFSSASSYNEQFF. The full variable domain, completed using reference TRBV7-9 and TRBJ2-1, is DTGVSQNPRHKITKRGQNVTFRCDPISEHNRLYWYRQTLGQGPEFLTYFQNEAQLEKSRLLSDRFSAERPKGSFSTLEIQRTEQGDSAMYLCASSFSSASSYNEQFFGPGTRLTVL.

The chain has TRBV19 and TRBJ2-7, with 8 positions matching TRBD1. Germline trimming cut 4 bases from V and 0 bases from J; bases unmatched to any gene: 5. This CDR3 is built from 15 residues. The germline V gene encodes CDR1 LNHDA and CDR2 SQIVND (reference sequence). CDR3 bases: TGTGCCAGTAGTAGCCGACAGGGGCTCTCCTACGAGCAGTACTTC. Translated: CASSSRQGLSYEQYF.

The V and J genes are TRBV2 and TRBJ2-5; D ambiguous. The CDR3 runs to 11 residues. Germline-derived CDR1 and CDR2 are SNHLY and FYNNEI. Trimming took 3 bases from V and 5 from J, leaving 4 bases between them. The CDR3 bases are TGTGCCAGCAGTGAGAGGGAGACCCAGTACTTC. Translation: CASSERETQYF.

The CDR3 sequence is CASSYRELNTEAFF. The CDR3 nucleotides are TGTGCCAGCAGTTACAGGGAGTTGAACACTGAAGCTTTCTTT. The chain recombines TRBV6-5 with TRBJ1-1; D remains unclear. CDR3 length equals 14 residues. Germline loops: CDR1 MNHEY, CDR2 SVGAGI. V was clipped by 2 bases and J by 0 bases, with 7 bases between them.

Comments on this clone: The junction differs from germline at one of its ends, possibly a read error. V is TRBV7-7 and J is TRBJ2-2, with D possibly being TRBD2 (6 bases). The CDR3 totals 13 residues. Per germline, CDR1 SSHAT and CDR2 FNYEAQ (reference sequence). The CDR3 loop is CASSSSVTGELFF. CDR3 coding DNA: TGTGCTAGCAGTTCTAGCGTCACCGGGGAGCTGTTTTTT.

The V and J genes are TRBV4-1 and TRBJ1-1; D is unresolved. V gave up 3 bases and J gave up 1 base, with 9 bases separating them. CDR3 size: 14 residues. Germline-derived CDR1 and CDR2 are MGHRA and YSYEKL. CDR3 sequence reads: CASSQSSWNTEAFF. As DNA, the CDR3 is TGCGCCAGCAGCCAGTCATCATGGAACACTGAAGCTTTCTTT.

The chain employs TRBV10-2 and TRBJ1-5; D gene uncertain. Germline CDR1 and CDR2: WSHSY and SAAADI. The CDR3 spans 16 residues. V lost 1 base and J 0 bases, leaving 10 bases between the germline ends. CDR3: CASSEFQWDSNQPQHF. The CDR3 region has the DNA TGCGCCAGCAGTGAGTTCCAGTGGGATAGCAATCAGCCCCAGCATTTT.

The chain has TRBV18 and TRBJ1-2; D not resolved. Germline V gene lookup returns CDR1 KGHSH and CDR2 LQKENI. The CDR3 contains 14 residues. With 2 bases removed from V and 2 bases from J, the gap between germline ends came to 9 bases. The CDR3 sequence: CASSPTTENYGYTF. The CDR3 DNA is TGTGCCAGCTCACCAACGACCGAGAACTATGGCTACACCTTC.

CDR3 sequence (DNA): TGTGCCAGCAGCTTGGGACAGGGCACCTACGAGCAGTACTTC. This translates into CASSLGQGTYEQYF. This chain connects TRBV9 to TRBJ2-7; 9 positions agree with TRBD1. This CDR3 contains 14 residues. Germline-derived CDR1 and CDR2 are SGDLS and YYNGEE. Losses at the gene ends were 4 bases for V and 2 bases for J; bases not matched to a gene: 4.

The chain links TRBV7-8 to TRBJ2-2, with D maybe TRBD1 (6 bases). V shed 5 bases and J shed 1 base, with 11 bases lying between them. The CDR3 totals 15 residues. Per germline, CDR1 SGHVS and CDR2 FQNEAQ. The CDR3 spells CASSRTGMNTGELFF. CDR3 DNA: TGTGCCAGCAGCCGAACAGGGATGAACACCGGGGAGCTGTTTTTT.